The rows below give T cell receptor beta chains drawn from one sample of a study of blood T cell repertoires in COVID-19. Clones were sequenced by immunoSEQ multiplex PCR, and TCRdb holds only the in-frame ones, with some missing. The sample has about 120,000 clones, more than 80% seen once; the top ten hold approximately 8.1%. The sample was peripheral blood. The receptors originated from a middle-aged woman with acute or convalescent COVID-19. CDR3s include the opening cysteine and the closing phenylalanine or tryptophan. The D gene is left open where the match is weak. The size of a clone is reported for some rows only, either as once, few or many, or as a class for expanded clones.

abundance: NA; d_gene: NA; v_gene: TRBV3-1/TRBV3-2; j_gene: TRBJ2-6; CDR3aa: CASSPRGGARGANVLTF; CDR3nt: TGTGCCAGCAGCCCACGTGGAGGCGCGCGGGGGGCCAACGTCCTGACTTTC
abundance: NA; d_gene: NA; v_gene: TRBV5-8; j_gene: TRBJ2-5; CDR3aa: CASSFRGLETQYF; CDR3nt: TGTGCCAGCAGCTTCAGGGGTCTAGAGACCCAGTACTTC
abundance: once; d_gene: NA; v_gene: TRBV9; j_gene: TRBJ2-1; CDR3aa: CASSVAQDSYNEQFF; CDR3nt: TGTGCCAGCAGCGTAGCCCAGGACTCCTACAATGAGCAGTTCTTC
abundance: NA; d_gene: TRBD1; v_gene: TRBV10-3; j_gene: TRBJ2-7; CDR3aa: CAIRETGEIEQYF; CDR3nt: TGTGCCATCAGAGAGACAGGGGAGATTGAGCAGTACTTC
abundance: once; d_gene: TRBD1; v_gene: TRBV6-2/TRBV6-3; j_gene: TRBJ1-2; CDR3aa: CASSYSDSTGFGYGYTF; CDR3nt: TGTGCCAGCAGTTACTCCGATTCGACAGGGTTCGGCTATGGCTACACCTTC
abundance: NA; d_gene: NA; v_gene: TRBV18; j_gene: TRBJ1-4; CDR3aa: CASSLNRAFEKLFF; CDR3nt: TGTGCCAGCTCACTGAACAGGGCATTCGAAAAACTGTTTTTT
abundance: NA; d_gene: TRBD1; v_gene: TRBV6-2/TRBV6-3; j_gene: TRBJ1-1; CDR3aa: CASSYRVQGGAFF; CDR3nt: TGTGCCAGCAGTTACCGTGTACAGGGGGGCGCTTTCTTT
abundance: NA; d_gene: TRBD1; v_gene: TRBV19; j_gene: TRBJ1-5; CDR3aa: CASTPGGVVGQPQHF; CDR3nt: TGTGCCAGTACACCAGGGGGTGTCGTAGGACAGCCCCAGCATTTT
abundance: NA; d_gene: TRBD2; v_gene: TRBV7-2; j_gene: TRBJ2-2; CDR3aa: CASSSGLGPAGGELFF; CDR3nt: TGTGCCAGCAGCTCTGGACTAGGGCCCGCGGGCGGGGAGCTGTTTTTT
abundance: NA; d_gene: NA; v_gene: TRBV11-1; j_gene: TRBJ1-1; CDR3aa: CASSLQADRAFF; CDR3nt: TGTGCCAGCAGCTTACAGGCCGACCGAGCTTTCTTT
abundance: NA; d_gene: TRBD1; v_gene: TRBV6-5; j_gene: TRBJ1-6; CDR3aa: CASSYSGQGDAPLHF; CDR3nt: TGTGCCAGCAGTTACTCCGGGCAGGGGGATGCACCCCTCCACTTT
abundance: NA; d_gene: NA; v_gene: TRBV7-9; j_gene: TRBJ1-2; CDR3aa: CASRGSRVGGYTF; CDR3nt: TGTGCCAGCAGGGGTAGTCGGGTAGGAGGCTACACCTTC
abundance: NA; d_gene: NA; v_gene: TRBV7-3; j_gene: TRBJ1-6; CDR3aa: CASSLVGQGSPLHF; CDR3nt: TGTGCCAGCAGCTTGGTTGGGCAGGGCTCACCCCTCCACTTT
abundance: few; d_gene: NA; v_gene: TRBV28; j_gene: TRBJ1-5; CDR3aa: CASSLTNQPQHF; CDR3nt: TGTGCCAGCAGTTTGACAAATCAGCCCCAGCATTTT
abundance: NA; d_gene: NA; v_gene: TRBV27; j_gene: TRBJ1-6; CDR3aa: CASRPGVSSPLHF; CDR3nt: TGTGCCAGCAGACCAGGGGTTTCTTCACCCCTCCACTTT
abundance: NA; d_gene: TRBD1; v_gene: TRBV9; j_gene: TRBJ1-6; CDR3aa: CASSVEQGARSPLHF; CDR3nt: TGTGCCAGCAGCGTAGAGCAGGGGGCCCGATCACCCCTCCACTTT
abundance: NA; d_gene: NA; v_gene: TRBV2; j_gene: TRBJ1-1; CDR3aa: CASSELGALSEAFF; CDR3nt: TGTGCCAGCAGTGAGTTGGGGGCTCTCTCTGAAGCTTTCTTT
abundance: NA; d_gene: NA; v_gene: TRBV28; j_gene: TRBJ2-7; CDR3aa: CATTDRSYEQYF; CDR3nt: TGTGCCACTACGGACAGATCCTACGAGCAGTACTTC
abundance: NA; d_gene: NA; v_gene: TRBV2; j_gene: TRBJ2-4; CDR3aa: CASSEIGGLAKNIQYF; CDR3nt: TGTGCCAGCAGTGAAATAGGTGGACTAGCCAAAAACATTCAGTACTTC
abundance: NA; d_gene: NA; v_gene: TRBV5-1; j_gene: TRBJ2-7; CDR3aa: CASSFLPEPSYEQYF; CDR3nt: TGCGCCAGCAGCTTCCTACCCGAACCCTCCTACGAGCAGTACTTC
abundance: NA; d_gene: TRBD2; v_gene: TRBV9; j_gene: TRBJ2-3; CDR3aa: CASSVASGGTDTQYF; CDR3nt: TGTGCCAGCAGCGTCGCTAGCGGGGGAACAGATACGCAGTATTTT
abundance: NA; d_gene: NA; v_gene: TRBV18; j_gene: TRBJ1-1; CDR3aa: CASSDSSAYTEAFF; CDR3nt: TGTGCCAGCAGCGACAGCTCCGCGTACACTGAAGCTTTCTTT
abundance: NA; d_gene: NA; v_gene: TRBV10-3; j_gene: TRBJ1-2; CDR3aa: CAISESTLWQGYGYTF; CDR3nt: TGTGCCATCAGTGAGTCGACTCTGTGGCAGGGGTATGGCTACACCTTC
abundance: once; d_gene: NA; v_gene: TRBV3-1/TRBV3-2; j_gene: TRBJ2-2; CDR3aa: CASNTLKISGRTGELFF; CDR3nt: TGTGCCAGCAACACCCTGAAGATAAGCGGACGTACCGGGGAGCTGTTTTTT
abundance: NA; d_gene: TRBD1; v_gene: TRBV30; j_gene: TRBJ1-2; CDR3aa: CAWNTGTGFYGYTF; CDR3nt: TGTGCCTGGAATACAGGGACAGGATTCTATGGCTACACCTTC
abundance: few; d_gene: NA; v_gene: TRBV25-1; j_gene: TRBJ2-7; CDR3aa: CASRLGESSYEQYF; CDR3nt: TGTGCCAGCAGACTCGGGGAGAGCTCCTACGAGCAGTACTTC
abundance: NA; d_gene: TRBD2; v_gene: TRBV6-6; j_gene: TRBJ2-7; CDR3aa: CASSYSGGTSYEQYF; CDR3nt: TGTGCCAGCAGTTATAGCGGGGGGACCTCCTACGAGCAGTACTTC
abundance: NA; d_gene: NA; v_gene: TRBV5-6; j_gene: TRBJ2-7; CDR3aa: CASSLQGYEQYF; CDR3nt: TGTGCCAGCAGCTTACAGGGCTACGAGCAGTACTTC
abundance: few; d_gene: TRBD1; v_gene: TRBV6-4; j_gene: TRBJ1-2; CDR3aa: CASSENRGTNYGYTF; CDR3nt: TGTGCCAGCAGTGAGAACAGGGGCACTAACTATGGCTACACCTTC
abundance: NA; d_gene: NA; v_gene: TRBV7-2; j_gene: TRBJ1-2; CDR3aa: CASSENREGYTF; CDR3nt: TGTGCCAGCAGCGAAAACAGGGAAGGCTACACCTTC
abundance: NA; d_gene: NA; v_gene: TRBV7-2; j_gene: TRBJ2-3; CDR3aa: CASSLVGLSSTDTQYF; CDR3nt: TGTGCCAGCAGCTTAGTGGGACTGTCCTCCACAGATACGCAGTATTTT
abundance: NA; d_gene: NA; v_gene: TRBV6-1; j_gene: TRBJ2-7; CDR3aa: CASSELSYEQYF; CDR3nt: TGTGCCAGCAGTGAACTGTCCTACGAGCAGTACTTC
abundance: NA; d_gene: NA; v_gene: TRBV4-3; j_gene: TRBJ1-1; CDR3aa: CASSPRGAGNTEAFF; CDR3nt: TGCGCCAGCAGCCCCCGCGGTGCGGGGAACACTGAAGCTTTCTTT
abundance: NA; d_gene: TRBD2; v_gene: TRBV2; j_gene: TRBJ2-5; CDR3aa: CASRFGGETQYF; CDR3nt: TGTGCCAGCAGGTTCGGGGGGGAGACCCAGTACTTC
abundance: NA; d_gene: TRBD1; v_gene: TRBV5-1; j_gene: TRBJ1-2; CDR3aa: CASSPGQGAVGNYGYTF; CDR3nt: TGCGCCAGCAGCCCGGGACAGGGGGCTGTGGGTAACTATGGCTACACCTTC
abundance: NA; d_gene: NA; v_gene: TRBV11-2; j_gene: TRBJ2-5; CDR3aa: CASSLVRRGRETQYF; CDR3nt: TGTGCCAGCAGCTTAGTAAGGCGGGGACGGGAGACCCAGTACTTC
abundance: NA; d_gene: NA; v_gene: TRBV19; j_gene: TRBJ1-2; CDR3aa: CASSMVRNYGYTF; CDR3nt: TGTGCCAGTAGTATGGTCAGGAACTATGGCTACACCTTC
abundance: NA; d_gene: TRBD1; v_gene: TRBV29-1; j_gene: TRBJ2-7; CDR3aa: CSVGTGGFEQYF; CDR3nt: TGCAGCGTCGGGACAGGGGGCTTTGAGCAGTACTTC
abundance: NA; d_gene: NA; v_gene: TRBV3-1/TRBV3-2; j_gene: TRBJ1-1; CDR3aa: CASSHGGVSTEAFF; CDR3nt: TGTGCCAGCAGCCATGGGGGCGTGAGCACTGAAGCTTTCTTT
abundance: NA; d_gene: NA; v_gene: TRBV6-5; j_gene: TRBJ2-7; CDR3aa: CASSYSRQGRGEQYF; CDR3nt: TGTGCCAGCAGTTACTCCAGACAGGGGAGGGGCGAGCAGTACTTC
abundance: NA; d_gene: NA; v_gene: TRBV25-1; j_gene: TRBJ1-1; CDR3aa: CASSAPVNTEAFF; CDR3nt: TGTGCCAGCAGTGCCCCGGTGAACACTGAAGCTTTCTTT
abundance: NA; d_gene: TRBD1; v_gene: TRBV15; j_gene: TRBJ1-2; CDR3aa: CATSKGGQAHAGYTF; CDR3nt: TGTGCCACCAGCAAAGGTGGACAGGCACACGCTGGCTACACCTTC
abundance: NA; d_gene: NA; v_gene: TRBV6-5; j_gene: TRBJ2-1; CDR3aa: CASRGSTYNEQFF; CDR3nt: TGTGCCAGCAGGGGGAGTACCTACAATGAGCAGTTCTTC
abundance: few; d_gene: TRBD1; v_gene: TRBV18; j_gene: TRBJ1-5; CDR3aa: CASSPDRGGNQPQHF; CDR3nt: TGTGCCAGCTCACCCGACAGGGGTGGAAATCAGCCCCAGCATTTT
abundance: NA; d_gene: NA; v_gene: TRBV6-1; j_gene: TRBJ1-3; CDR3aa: CASSENLAARRYF; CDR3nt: TGTGCCAGCAGTGAAAATTTGGCGGCTCGTAGATATTTT
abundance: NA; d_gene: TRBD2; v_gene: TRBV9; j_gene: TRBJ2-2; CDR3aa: CASSADMVGGAEKLFF; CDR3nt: TGTGCCAGCAGCGCGGACATGGTCGGGGGGGCCGAGAAGCTGTTTTTT
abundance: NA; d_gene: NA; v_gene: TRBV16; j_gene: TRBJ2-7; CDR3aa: CASSPSYEQYF; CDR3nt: TGTGCCAGCAGCCCGTCGTACGAGCAGTACTTC
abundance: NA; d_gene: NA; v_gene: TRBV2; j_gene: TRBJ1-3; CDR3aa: CARGKGTRGNTIYF; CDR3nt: TGTGCCAGAGGCAAGGGGACACGCGGAAACACCATATATTTT
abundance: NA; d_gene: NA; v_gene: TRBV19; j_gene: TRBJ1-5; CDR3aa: CASSNGGYSNQPQHF; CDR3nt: TGTGCCAGTAGTAATGGGGGGTATAGCAATCAGCCCCAGCATTTT
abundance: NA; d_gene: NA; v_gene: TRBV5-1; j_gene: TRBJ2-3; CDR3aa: CASSLIREGTDTQYF; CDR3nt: TGCGCCAGCAGCTTGATCAGGGAGGGCACAGATACGCAGTATTTT
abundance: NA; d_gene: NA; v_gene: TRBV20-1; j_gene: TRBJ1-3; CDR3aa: CSASRGLSGNTIYF; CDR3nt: TGCAGTGCTAGTAGGGGACTCTCTGGAAACACCATATATTTT
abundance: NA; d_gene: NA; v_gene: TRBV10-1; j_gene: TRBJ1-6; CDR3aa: CASSGSSCRGSPLHF; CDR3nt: TGCGCCAGCAGTGGGTCCAGCTGCAGGGGTTCACCCCTCCACTTT
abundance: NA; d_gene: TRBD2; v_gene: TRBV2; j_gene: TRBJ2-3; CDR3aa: CASSEGTSGPDTQYF; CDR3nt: TGTGCCAGCAGTGAGGGGACTAGCGGCCCAGATACGCAGTATTTT
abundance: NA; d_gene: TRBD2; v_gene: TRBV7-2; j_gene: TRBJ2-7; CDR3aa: CASSILAGASYEQYF; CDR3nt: TGTGCCAGCAGCATACTAGCGGGGGCCTCCTACGAGCAGTACTTC